These 11 T cell receptor beta chains were all obtained from the same sample, sequenced in a study of blood T cells in healthy people across ages (dated by TCRdb to between 2014 and 2016). Preparation of the library involved 5' RACE. Sequenced using an Illumina HiSeq 2500. A second about 7 to 12 cycle PCR used a sample-barcoded 5' primer and a J-beta primer mix. TCRdb ran its own pipeline on the public reads, namely fastp trimming at Q25 and MiXCR clone calling, and kept in-frame beta chains. Each entry merges the rows of one CDR3 protein and shows their most common DNA and genes. Within this sample are 800,000 to 950,000 distinct CDR3 sequences, with roughly 34% of them counted one time only. The ten largest make up approximately 12% of the sample. The material sequenced was blood. These receptors all stem from a man between 18 and 29 years old in good health.

This clonotype was seen many times. The J gene is TRBJ2-5, the V gene TRBV25-1; D is unclear. The germline V and J ends were trimmed by 1 base and 5 bases, with 11 bases remaining between them. This CDR3 is 14 amino acids long. The germline V gene encodes CDR1 MGHDK and CDR2 SYGVNS. CDR3 loop: CASSEFDLGETQYF. Written as DNA, the CDR3 is TGTGCCAGCAGTGAATTCGACCTTGGCGAGACCCAGTACTTC.

This clonotype occurred a few times. The chain recombines TRBV7-2 with TRBJ2-1; D gene ambiguous. CDR1 SGHTA and CDR2 FQGNSA come from the germline V gene. The CDR3 spans 13 residues. Trimming shortened V by 3 bases and J by 8 bases, and 11 bases separated the two germline ends. CDR3 DNA: TGTGCCAGCAGCTTTCGGTTTGTCGATGAGCAGTTCTTC. Translated: CASSFRFVDEQFF.

J is TRBJ1-1 and V is TRBV7-3; 7 bases match TRBD1. Germline-derived CDR1 and CDR2 are SGHTA and FQGTGA. CDR3 size: 11 residues. V trimming: 5 bases; J trimming: 13 bases; junction bases outside the gene matches: 7. The CDR3 sequence: CASSQGGIGFF. CDR3 sequence (DNA): TGTGCCAGCAGCCAGGGGGGAATTGGTTTCTTT.

CDR3 DNA sequence: TGCAGTGCTAGGGACAGGGATAACAAAAACATTCAGTACTTC. Its translation: CSARDRDNKNIQYF. The J gene is TRBJ2-4, the V gene TRBV20-1, with TRBD1 matching 8 bases. Germline CDR1 reads DFQATT; CDR2 reads SNEGSKA (reference sequence). Trimming cost V 3 bases and J 3 bases; bases outside gene matches: 4. CDR3 length equals 14 residues.

This clonotype has just a few counts. In nucleotides, the CDR3 is TGTGCCAGCAGCTTGCTTGGGGGCTCTGGGGAGACCCAGTACTTC. This gives the protein CASSLLGGSGETQYF. This chain connects TRBV7-2 to TRBJ2-5; tentative D call: TRBD1 (6 bases). V gave up 3 bases and J gave up 5 bases, with 16 bases separating them. The CDR3 sequence is 15 residues long. The germline gives CDR1 SGHTA, CDR2 FQGNSA.

This clonotype appeared a few times. The rearrangement uses TRBV7-9 and TRBJ2-3, with TRBD1 identical over 7 bases. The V gene's germline CDR1 is SEHNR and CDR2 FQNEAQ (reference sequence). V dropped 5 bases and J dropped 2; count of bases not matched to a gene: 13. The CDR3 loop spans 17 amino acids. In DNA form, the CDR3 reads TGTGCCAGCAGCCTCTACGACCTGACAGGGCACACAGATACGCAGTATTTT. It is translated as CASSLYDLTGHTDTQYF.

This clonotype has only a few counts. The V and J genes are TRBV7-9 and TRBJ2-3; D gene ambiguous. The CDR3 totals 13 residues. Trimming shortened V by 4 bases and J by 4 bases, and 9 bases separated the two germline ends. From germline, CDR1 is SEHNR and CDR2 FQNEAQ (reference sequence). Here the CDR3 reads CASSSQVSDTQYF. The CDR3 nucleotides are TGTGCCAGCAGCTCGCAGGTTTCAGATACGCAGTATTTT.

This clonotype has a handful of counts. The chain carries TRBV2 and TRBJ2-1, with 11 bases matching TRBD2. The CDR3 spans 15 residues. Germline V gives CDR1 SNHLY, CDR2 FYNNEI. The J segment lost 8 bases and the V segment lost 6 bases, leaving 9 bases of the junction unmatched. CDR3 nucleotides: TGTGCCAGCAGGTTCACTAGCGGGGGAAAACATGAGCAGTTCTTC. This translates into CASRFTSGGKHEQFF.

This clonotype appeared a few times. V and J are TRBV27 and TRBJ2-7; 8 bases fit TRBD1. This CDR3 has 14 amino acids. The trim removed 8 bases at V and 6 bases at J, leaving 12 bases unmatched. Germline assignment: CDR1 MNHEY and CDR2 SMNVEV (reference sequence). CDR3 sequence (DNA): TGTGCCAGCCTTCAGCAGGGGGCCCCATCCGAGCAGTACTTC. Protein: CASLQQGAPSEQYF.

This chain joins TRBV4-3 and TRBJ1-1, with D perhaps matching TRBD1 (5 bases). CDR1 LGHNA and CDR2 YSLEER come from the germline V gene. Trimming took off 0 bases at V and 8 bases at J, with 13 bases between the two ends. This CDR3 has 14 amino acids. CDR3 nucleotides: TGCGCCAGCAGCCAAGACACCACCAGGGACGAAGCTTTCTTT. It yields the protein CASSQDTTRDEAFF.

A note on this clonotype: One base away lies a much larger clone, so this may be a sequencing read error. V usage is TRBV12-3 or TRBV12-4 and J usage is TRBJ2-4, with D possibly matching TRBD1 (5 bases). The CDR3 spans 15 residues. V lost 4 bases, J lost 1 base, and 11 bases lay in between. This CDR3 is CASSSAGSAKNIQYF. CDR3 DNA sequence: TGTGCCAGCAGTTCCGCAGGGTCGGCCAAAAACATTCAGTACTTC.